This TCR beta chain stems from a study of synovial regulatory T cells in juvenile arthritis. Findings and limits, study-wide: Synovial Teff and blood CPL repertoires partially overlapped with iaTreg TCR repertoires, which were largely patient-private. CDR3 overlap with synovial Tregs was higher for iaTregs than other blood Tregs. Compared with other blood Treg cells, inflammation-associated Treg cells had reduced TCR diversity.

Donors were over ten juvenile idiopathic arthritis patients with active disease. In the case of this clone: The antigen remains undetermined.

The repertoire was sequenced with immunoSEQ multiplex PCR; TCRdb's copy has only in-frame clones and lacks some. This listing includes more than 9,500 clones. CDR1 and CDR2 from the germline V gene are MDHEN and SYDVKM. This CDR3 is built from 14 residues. No DNA is given. Source material: Treg cells from blood. Subset in this sample: remaining (HLA-DR-negative) circulating blood Treg cells. This receptor was obtained from a donor younger than 35 with juvenile idiopathic arthritis. The genes are TRBV28 and TRBJ2-2. The CDR3 loop is CASSLGSLTGELFF.